A selection of T cell receptor beta chains follows, all from one sample in a study of CD8 T cells in ankylosing spondylitis. From the 5' RACE reads, TCRdb called clonotypes with MiXCR, one entry per CDR3 protein. The table shows 200,000 to 300,000 distinct CDR3 sequences, with more than 9% occurring only once. The sample was blood, either unsorted or a sorted T cell fraction (not recorded which). These receptors were obtained from a male donor with ankylosing spondylitis or in good health (not recorded which). Both conserved end residues are part of each CDR3. The D gene is left open where the match is weak. Size is stated for part of the rows, as once, few or many counts, or as a class when the clone is expanded.

TRBV27	.	many	TRBJ2-7	TGTGCCAGCAGTTTAAACAGGAACTACGAGCAGTACTTC	CASSLNRNYEQYF
TRBV10-3	TRBD2	many	TRBJ2-5	TGTGCCTCATCCCTTAGCGGGAGTCGGGAGACCCAGTACTTC	CASSLSGSRETQYF
TRBV20-1	.	many	TRBJ1-1	TGCAGTGCTAGCGAGGGATTGGTCACTGAAGCTTTCTTT	CSASEGLVTEAFF
TRBV20-1	.	few	TRBJ2-7	TGCAGTGCTAGGGGGCGGGCTCCCTCCTACGAGCAGTACTTC	CSARGRAPSYEQYF
TRBV5-1	.	.	TRBJ2-2	TGCGCCAGCAGATCCCTGGGCGGGCATCTGAACACCGGGGAGCTGTTTTTT	CASRSLGGHLNTGELFF
TRBV20-1	TRBD1	many	TRBJ2-3	TGCAGTGCTAGGGGACAGGGAACTACAGATACGCAGTATTTT	CSARGQGTTDTQYF
TRBV5-1	.	.	TRBJ1-1	TGCGCCAGCAGCCCCCGGACCGGATTTACTGAAGCTTTCTTT	CASSPRTGFTEAFF
TRBV7-2	.	.	TRBJ1-4	TGTGCCAGCGGCTACTCACGGACTAATGAAAAACTGTTTTTT	CASGYSRTNEKLFF
TRBV7-2	.	many	TRBJ1-3	TGTGCCAGCAGCTTGGCGGGGGGTGCCCGCTCTGGAAACACCATATATTTT	CASSLAGGARSGNTIYF
TRBV9	TRBD2	many	TRBJ2-1	TGTGCCAGCAGCTTCCGGACTAGCGGGACCGGTGAGCAGTTCTTC	CASSFRTSGTGEQFF
TRBV6-2/TRBV6-3	.	many	TRBJ1-2	TGTGCCAGCAGTTCGGGGGTGTATGGCTACACCTTC	CASSSGVYGYTF
TRBV5-1	TRBD1	many	TRBJ1-4	TGCGCCAGCAGCTTGTGGACAGGGGAAGAAAAACTGTTTTTT	CASSLWTGEEKLFF
TRBV12-3/TRBV12-4	.	few	TRBJ2-7	TGTGCCAGCAGTTCCTCATACCGGACGGAGCAGTACTTC	CASSSSYRTEQYF
TRBV20-1	.	many	TRBJ2-7	TGCAGTGCTAGAGATCCTTCCGGACCGGGATACGAGCAGTACTTC	CSARDPSGPGYEQYF
TRBV11-1	.	.	TRBJ2-5	TGTGTCAGCAGTGTAGCAGGGTCGGACCAAGAGACCCAGTACTTC	CVSSVAGSDQETQYF
TRBV5-1	.	many	TRBJ2-7	TGCGCCAGCAGCTCAGGACTCCGGGACGGAGCCTACGAGCAGTACTTC	CASSSGLRDGAYEQYF
TRBV7-9	TRBD1	.	TRBJ1-2	TGTGCCAGCAGCTATCGCGGCGGACAGGGGGTTGGCTACACCTTC	CASSYRGGQGVGYTF
TRBV5-1	TRBD1	many	TRBJ1-2	TGCGCCAGCAGCAACACCTCTAGGGACAGGGGCTCGTCTAACTATGGCTACACCTTC	CASSNTSRDRGSSNYGYTF
TRBV4-1	.	many	TRBJ2-7	TGCGCCAGCAGCCAAGAGTGGCACTACGAGCAGTACTTC	CASSQEWHYEQYF
TRBV12-3/TRBV12-4	.	many	TRBJ2-1	TGTGCCAGCAGTCTTACAGGCTTTTACAATGAGCAGTTCTTC	CASSLTGFYNEQFF
TRBV5-1	TRBD1	.	TRBJ2-4	TGCGCCAGCAGCTCGGAGGGACAGGGGGGCAACATTCAGTACTTC	CASSSEGQGGNIQYF
TRBV25-1	.	many	TRBJ1-1	TGTGCCAGTGGATACGGTAGAAACACTGAAGCTTTCTTT	CASGYGRNTEAFF
TRBV12-3/TRBV12-4	.	many	TRBJ2-2	TGTGCCAGCAGTGCATATACGATCGGGGAGCTGTTTTTT	CASSAYTIGELFF
TRBV2	.	many	TRBJ2-1	TGTGCCAGCAGACCGGGACCGAACTACAATGAGCAGTTCTTC	CASRPGPNYNEQFF
TRBV20-1	.	many	TRBJ2-1	TGCAGTGCTAGAGGTTTCGGGCACGGGGTGAATGAGCAGTTCTTC	CSARGFGHGVNEQFF
TRBV30	.	few	TRBJ1-2	TGTGCCTACAGTGGGGGACCAAGCTATGGCTACACCTTC	CAYSGGPSYGYTF
TRBV3-1	.	.	TRBJ2-7	TGTGCCAGCAGCCAAGATTCGGGGGGCAACGAGCAGTACTTC	CASSQDSGGNEQYF
TRBV7-9	.	.	TRBJ2-2	TGTGCCAGTTCCAACGGGGAGCTGTTTTTT	CASSNGELFF
TRBV2	TRBD2	many	TRBJ2-2	TGTGCCAGCATGCTAGCGGGGGCGAGCACCGGGGAGCTGTTTTTT	CASMLAGASTGELFF